This passage covers 27 T cell receptor beta chains from one sample sequenced in a study of breast tumors, draining lymph nodes, adjacent tissues (dated by TCRdb to about 2016). Preparation of the library involved multiplex PCR. TCRdb records Illumina HiSeq 2000 as the sequencer. TCRdb trimmed the raw reads at Q25, called clones with MiXCR and kept productive beta chains. Under each unique CDR3 protein, matching rows form one entry showing the most common genes and DNA. This sample has fewer than 300,000 distinct CDR3 sequences in its table, and approximately 31% of those were observed once. 1.4% of the sample is taken by the ten largest. The axillary draining lymph nodes of breast cancer patients were the source of the lymph node samples. The sequenced material came from axillary lymph node tissue. The origin of the receptors is a female donor with breast cancer. Some clones in this sample may be carry-over from other donors' samples.

This sequence joins TRBV19 and TRBJ2-1; 8 nucleotides align to TRBD1. The V segment lost 8 bases and the J segment 3 bases; nucleotides outside the gene matches: 12. CDR1 is LNHDA, CDR2 SQIVND, per germline (reference sequence). This CDR3 has 16 residues. The CDR3 loop is CASRDRTPSGYNEQFF. For the CDR3, the DNA is TGTGCCAGTCGGGACAGGACTCCCTCAGGCTACAATGAGCAGTTCTTC.

This clonotype was counted ten times or more. The rearrangement links TRBV2 to TRBJ2-4; the D is unclear. Germline V gives CDR1 SNHLY, CDR2 FYNNEI. The CDR3 is made up of 15 amino acids. V was trimmed by 6 bases and J by 3 bases, leaving 15 bases between them. CDR3 amino acids: CASRRVSGGKNIQYF. For the CDR3, the DNA is TGTGCCAGCAGGCGTGTGTCGGGTGGCAAAAACATTCAGTACTTC. Full variable domain (rest looked up from reference TRBV2 and TRBJ2-4): EPEVTQTPSHQVTQMGQEVILRCVPISNHLYFYWYRQILGQKVEFLVSFYNNEISEKSEIFDDQFSVERPDGSNFTLKIRSTKLEDSAMYFCASRRVSGGKNIQYFGAGTRLSVL.

V is TRBV9 and J is TRBJ2-1, with a possible D match to TRBD2 (6 bases). Germline V lookup: CDR1 SGDLS, CDR2 YYNGEE. With 0 bases removed from V and 8 bases from J, the gap between germline ends came to 12 bases. This CDR3 has 14 residues. CDR3 loop: CASSVGPGADEQFF. The CDR3 DNA sequence: TGTGCCAGCAGCGTAGGTCCGGGAGCCGATGAGCAGTTCTTC.

Concerning this clonotype itself: An end of the junction differs from the germline gene, which may be a read error. This rearrangement joins TRBV25-1 to TRBJ2-3; TRBD2 aligns across 8 bases. CDR1 is MGHDK, CDR2 SYGVNS, per germline. The CDR3 runs to 13 residues. The CDR3, as DNA: TGTGCCACCCGGACTAGCAGCACGGATACGCAGTATTTT. This gives the protein CATRTSSTDTQYF.

This clonotype was counted at least ten times. V is TRBV4-1 and J is TRBJ1-4; D remains ambiguous. CDR3 size: 17 residues. The V and J ends lost 0 bases and 9 bases respectively, with 20 bases between them. Looked up from germline, CDR1 is MGHRA and CDR2 is YSYEKL. The DNA for the CDR3 is TGCGCCAGCAGCCAAGACCCCCTTCAAATCCCGGTGAAAAAACTGTTTTTT. Translation: CASSQDPLQIPVKKLFF.

The chain has TRBV20-1 and TRBJ2-3, with D unresolved. This CDR3 is built from 10 residues. The germline V and J ends were trimmed by 3 bases and 6 bases, with 4 bases remaining between them. Germline V gene lookup returns CDR1 DFQATT and CDR2 SNEGSKA (reference sequence). CDR3: CSARRDTQYF. CDR3 nucleotide sequence: TGCAGTGCTAGGAGGGATACGCAGTATTTT.

This clonotype was recorded many times. This sequence joins TRBV4-2 and TRBJ2-5; D is tentatively TRBD1 or TRBD2 (5 bases each). Deletions cut 1 base from V and 5 bases from J, with 17 bases between. Germline V CDR1 and CDR2: LGHNA, YNFKEQ. CDR3 length: 16 residues. CDR3 residues: CASSQGGTSYMETQYF. CDR3 DNA: TGTGCCAGCAGCCAAGGGGGGACCAGCTATATGGAGACCCAGTACTTC.

This clonotype showed up many times. The J gene is TRBJ2-7, the V gene TRBV12-3 or TRBV12-4; 11 nucleotides align to TRBD2. With V trimmed by 3 bases and J by 4 bases, 8 bases remained unmatched. The CDR3 spans 16 residues. This chain's CDR3 is CASSFGGLAGLYEQYF. CDR3 in DNA: TGTGCCAGCAGTTTTGGTGGACTAGCGGGTTTATACGAGCAGTACTTC.

This clonotype was detected ten times or more. This rearrangement joins TRBV6-2 or TRBV6-3 to TRBJ2-1; 7 nucleotides match TRBD2. CDR1 MNHEY and CDR2 SVGEGT come from the germline V gene. CDR3 size: 14 residues. After removal of 7 bases from V and 15 bases from J, the junction contained 18 bases not matched to a gene. The CDR3 DNA reads TGTGCCAGCAATCGCCGGGGCTCCGTACCGGGGGGGTTCTTC. Translation: CASNRRGSVPGGFF.

The chain has TRBV29-1 and TRBJ1-6, with D perhaps matching TRBD1 (5 bases). This CDR3 region has 18 residues. Trimming removed 7 bases from V and 3 bases from J, with 25 bases in between. Germline CDR1 SQVTM, CDR2 ANQGSEA. CDR3 loop: CSAREEWERGNYNSPLHF. DNA for the CDR3: TGCAGCGCGAGGGAGGAGTGGGAACGGGGCAACTATAATTCACCCCTCCACTTT.

This clonotype was counted many times. The CDR3 loop reads CASSAGQKDTQYF. The CDR3 DNA sequence: TGTGCCAGCAGCGCGGGACAGAAGGATACGCAGTATTTT. J is TRBJ2-3 and V is TRBV12-3 or TRBV12-4, with D tentatively TRBD1 (7 bases). V was pared by 6 bases and J by 6 bases, with 13 bases between. The length of the CDR3 is 13 residues.

The sample holds many counts of this clonotype. This chain connects TRBV12-5 to TRBJ1-6; 7 nucleotides align to TRBD1. J lost 10 bases, V lost 8 bases, and 8 bases had no gene match. The germline gives CDR1 LGHNT, CDR2 FRNRAP. The CDR3 has 13 amino acids. CDR3 residues: CASSRDRNSPLHF. As DNA, the CDR3 is TGTGCTAGTAGCCGGGACAGAAACTCACCCCTCCACTTT. The variable domain in full, with the rest retrieved from reference TRBV12-5 and TRBJ1-6, is DARVTQTPRHKVTEMGQEVTMRCQPILGHNTVFWYRQTMMQGLELLAYFRNRAPLDDSGMPKDRFSAEMPDATLATLKIQPSEPRDSAVYFCASSRDRNSPLHFGNGTRLTVT.

This clonotype has more than one count but fewer than ten. A much larger clone lies a single base off, so this may be a read error. The chain couples TRBV20-1 to TRBJ2-7, with D unresolved. This CDR3 spans 11 amino acids. Germline assignment: CDR1 DFQATT and CDR2 SNEGSKA (reference sequence). The CDR3, as DNA: TGCAGTGCTAGCCGACAATACGAGCAGTCCTTC. Translation: CSASRQYEQSF.

In its sample, this clonotype was seen a few times. CDR3 protein: CASSPNSKSGEQFF. The DNA for the CDR3 is TGTGCCAGCTCCCCAAACAGCAAATCCGGTGAGCAGTTCTTC. V gene TRBV18 combines with J gene TRBJ2-1; D is ambiguous. Germline V gene sequence: CDR1 KGHSH, CDR2 LQKENI. V was clipped by 6 bases and J by 9 bases, with 18 bases between them. CDR3 length: 14 residues.

This clonotype was seen repeatedly, ten times or more. This sequence joins TRBV7-9 and TRBJ2-1; 9 bases line up with TRBD2. With V trimmed by 5 bases and J by 6 bases, 8 bases remained unmatched. CDR1 is SEHNR, CDR2 FQNEAQ, per germline (reference sequence). The CDR3 covers 15 residues. CDR3 bases: TGTGCCAGCAGCCAGAAAGCGGGAGGCCCCAATGAGCAGTTCTTC. Amino acid sequence: CASSQKAGGPNEQFF.

The sample holds many counts of this clonotype. The rearrangement uses TRBV10-3 and TRBJ1-5; tentative D call: TRBD1 (6 bases). This CDR3 is 15 amino acids long. The germline V and J ends were trimmed by 0 bases and 2 bases, with 8 bases remaining between them. Germline values: CDR1 ENHRY, CDR2 SYGVKD. CDR3 region: CAISESAGGNQPQHF. CDR3 nucleotides: TGTGCCATCAGTGAGTCGGCAGGGGGCAATCAGCCCCAGCATTTT.

The V and J genes are TRBV6-6 and TRBJ1-5, with a tentative D call TRBD1 (6 bases). Trimming stripped 4 bases from V and 7 bases from J, with 20 bases between. The length of the CDR3 is 16 residues. Germline CDR1 and CDR2: MNHNY and SVGAGI (reference sequence). The CDR3 sequence is CASSLKGGGGGQPQHF. The CDR3 bases are TGTGCCAGCAGTTTAAAAGGGGGAGGGGGTGGACAGCCCCAGCATTTT.

This clonotype was counted many times. CDR3 sequence reads: CASSLQREGYEQYF. The DNA for the CDR3 is TGTGCCAGCAGCTTACAGCGGGAGGGCTACGAGCAGTACTTC. V is TRBV7-9 and J is TRBJ2-7, with 10 bases identical to TRBD2. The CDR3 covers 14 residues. V dropped 2 bases and J dropped 3; count of bases not matched to a gene: 1. CDR1 and CDR2 from the germline V gene are SEHNR and FQNEAQ (reference sequence).

This clonotype was recorded many times. This chain joins TRBV19 and TRBJ2-7; D is ambiguous. CDR3 size: 14 residues. Germline CDR1 is LNHDA and CDR2 is SQIVND (reference sequence). V was shortened by 3 bases and J by 0 bases, with 9 bases between the two germline ends. The CDR3 DNA reads TGTGCCAGTAGTATCGGCGGTGCCTCCTACGAGCAGTACTTC. Its protein product is CASSIGGASYEQYF.

With respect to this clonotype: One end of the junction varies from germline; a read error may be responsible. J is TRBJ2-5 and V is TRBV9; D gene uncertain. The germline V gene encodes CDR1 SGDLS and CDR2 YYNGEE. The length of the CDR3 is 14 residues. CDR3 nucleotide sequence: TGTGCCAGCAGCAAAACCACTGCAGCTCACGGCCAGTCCTTC. Translated, it gives CASSKTTAAHGQSF.

As concerns this clonotype: A clone one base away is much larger, so this may be a read error. The genes are TRBV6-2 or TRBV6-3 and TRBJ2-1; 7 bases match TRBD2. The CDR3 totals 15 residues. In germline, CDR1 is MNHEY, CDR2 SVGEGT. The V segment lost 8 bases and the J segment 4 bases; nucleotides outside the gene matches: 11. CDR3 region: CASLVAGLKYNEQFF. In DNA, the CDR3 is TGTGCCAGCTTGGTAGCGGGCCTTAAATACAATGAGCAGTTCTTC.

The table lists this clonotype with many counts. The rearrangement links TRBV6-6 to TRBJ2-5; D is unclear. V was pared by 0 bases and J by 2 bases, with 10 bases between. The CDR3 loop spans 15 amino acids. The germline gives CDR1 MNHNY, CDR2 SVGAGI (reference sequence). The chain's CDR3 is CASSYSGVGQETQYF. Written as DNA, the CDR3 is TGTGCCAGCAGTTACTCTGGGGTCGGGCAAGAGACCCAGTACTTC.

To note about this clonotype: A single base separates this from a much larger clone, so it may be a read error. The chain has TRBV7-3 and TRBJ2-5; TRBD1 might be the D (6 bases). CDR1 and CDR2 from the germline V gene are SGHTA and FQGTGA. CDR3 length: 17 amino acids. DNA of the CDR3: TGTGCCAGCAGCGTAAGGGGGATGGACGGGCGCCAAGAGCCCCAGTACTTC. As protein: CASSVRGMDGRQEPQYF.

In this sample, this clonotype turned up many times. The chain links TRBV6-6 to TRBJ2-1; the D gene is possibly TRBD1 (5 bases). CDR1 and CDR2 from the germline V gene are MNHNY and SVGAGI (reference sequence). The CDR3 consists of 14 residues. The V and J ends lost 7 bases and 5 bases respectively, with 15 bases between them. CDR3 nucleotides: TGTGCCAGCACCCCTCACCAAGGGGACAATGAGCAGTTCTTC. It codes for CASTPHQGDNEQFF.

For this clonotype: This may arise from a read error, as a much more abundant clone is one base away. The chain recombines TRBV5-4 with TRBJ2-7, with TRBD2 matching 9 bases. The germline V gene encodes CDR1 SGHNT and CDR2 YYREEE (reference sequence). CDR3 size: 14 residues. V lost 5 bases, J lost 6 bases, and 9 bases stayed unmatched. The CDR3 sequence is CASSSAGGTVEQYF. The CDR3 bases are TGTGCCAGCAGTTCAGCGGGGGGTACGGTCGAGCAGTACTTC.

The V gene is TRBV29-1, the J gene TRBJ2-2; 8 bases agree with TRBD1. Germline CDR1 SQVTM, CDR2 ANQGSEA. V trimming: 5 bases; J trimming: 8 bases; junction bases outside the gene matches: 1. This CDR3 is built from 11 residues. DNA of the CDR3: TGCAGCGTTCAGGGGGCTGGGGAGCTGTTTTTT. Protein sequence: CSVQGAGELFF.

The rearrangement links TRBV20-1 to TRBJ2-3, with 12 positions matching TRBD2. V gave up 0 bases and J gave up 6 bases; unmatched junction bases: 7. This CDR3 has 16 amino acids. The germline V gene encodes CDR1 DFQATT and CDR2 SNEGSKA (reference sequence). The DNA for the CDR3 is TGCAGTGCTAGAGATCTGAGGCTAGCGGGAGGGGATACGCAGTATTTT. Its protein product is CSARDLRLAGGDTQYF.